These 5 T cell receptor beta chains came from one sample sequenced in a study of blood T cell repertoires in COVID-19. Libraries were prepared by immunoSEQ multiplex PCR; TCRdb keeps only in-frame clonotypes and omits some of them. There are fewer than 65,000 clones in the sample; 70% to 90% occur only once, and around 1.2% lies in the top ten. The sequenced sample was peripheral blood. Receptors were obtained from a man in his fifties or sixties with acute or convalescent COVID-19.

Note on this clone: This sample includes further DNA sequences coding for the same CDR3. The V and J genes are TRBV27 and TRBJ1-5; D gene ambiguous. The CDR3 contains 16 residues. Germline CDR1 and CDR2: MNHEY and SMNVEV (reference sequence). With 4 bases removed from V and 4 bases from J, the gap between germline ends came to 17 bases. The CDR3 reads CASSSITRGGNQPQHF. CDR3 in DNA: TGTGCCAGCAGTTCAATAACCCGGGGTGGAAATCAGCCCCAGCATTTT.

CDR3 residues: CASSPRGWVPEAFF. The CDR3 region has the DNA TGTGCCAGCAGCCCCCGGGGGTGGGTCCCTGAAGCTTTCTTT. The rearrangement uses TRBV14 and TRBJ1-1; perhaps TRBD1 as D (5 bases). CDR3 size: 14 residues. The V gene lost 4 bases and the J gene lost 6 bases, with 15 bases spanning the gap. Germline-derived CDR1 and CDR2 are SGHDN and FVKESK.

This chain uses TRBV7-9 with TRBJ1-5, with 7 bases that match TRBD1. Germline loops: CDR1 SEHNR, CDR2 FQNEAQ (reference sequence). Trimming cost V 5 bases and J 10 bases; bases outside gene matches: 5. This CDR3 spans 12 amino acids. CDR3 residues: CASSTHRGPQHF. Here the CDR3 DNA reads TGTGCCAGCAGCACCCACAGGGGCCCCCAGCATTTT.

This chain joins TRBV18 and TRBJ2-7; 8 positions agree with TRBD1. The CDR3 extends over 14 amino acids. The trim removed 4 bases at V and 2 bases at J, leaving 4 bases unmatched. The V gene's germline CDR1 is KGHSH and CDR2 LQKENI. The CDR3, as DNA: TGTGCCAGCTCACACCGGGACAGGCCCTACGAGCAGTACTTC. This encodes CASSHRDRPYEQYF.

This sequence joins TRBV29-1 and TRBJ2-1; D is possibly TRBD1 (6 bases). There are 12 residues in the CDR3. Germline CDR1 SQVTM, CDR2 ANQGSEA. Trimming left V 6 bases short and J 8 bases short, with 14 bases between. The CDR3 coding sequence is TGCAGCGTGGGACAACCGATCCATGAGCAGTTCTTC. This translates into CSVGQPIHEQFF.